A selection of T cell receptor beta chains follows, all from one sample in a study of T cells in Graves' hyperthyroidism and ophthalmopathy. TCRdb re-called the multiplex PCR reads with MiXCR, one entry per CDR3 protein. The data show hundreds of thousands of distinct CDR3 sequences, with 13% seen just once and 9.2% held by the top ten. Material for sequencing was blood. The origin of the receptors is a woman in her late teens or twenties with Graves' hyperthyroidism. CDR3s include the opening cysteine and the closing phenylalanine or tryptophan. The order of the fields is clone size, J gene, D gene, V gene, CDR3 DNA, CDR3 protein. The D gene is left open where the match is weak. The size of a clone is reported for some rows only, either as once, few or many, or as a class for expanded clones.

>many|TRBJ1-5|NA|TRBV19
TGTGCCAGTAGTCTACCTACAGGGCTCAATCAGCCCCAGCATTTT
CASSLPTGLNQPQHF
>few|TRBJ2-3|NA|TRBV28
TGTGCCAGCAGTCCATTACAGGGCACAGATACGCAGTATTTT
CASSPLQGTDTQYF
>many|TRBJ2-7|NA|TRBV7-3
TGTGCCAGCAGCTCGAAGCCCCGCGGGATCGAAGGCGAGCAGTACTTC
CASSSKPRGIEGEQYF
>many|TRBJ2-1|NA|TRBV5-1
TGCGCCAGCAGCCAGGACGGGATGAGCTCCTACAATGAGCAGTTCTTC
CASSQDGMSSYNEQFF
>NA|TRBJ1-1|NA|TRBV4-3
TGCGCCAGCAGCCAAGGTCAGTGGACGAACACTGAAGCTTTCTTT
CASSQGQWTNTEAFF
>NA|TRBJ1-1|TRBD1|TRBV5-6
TGTGCCAGCAGCTTGGTGGACAGGGATCAGACTGAAGCTTTCTTT
CASSLVDRDQTEAFF
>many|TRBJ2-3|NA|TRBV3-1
TGTGCCAGCAGCCAAGATGGTACCGGGTACACAGATACGCAGTATTTT
CASSQDGTGYTDTQYF
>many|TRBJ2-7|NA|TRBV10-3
TGTGCCACACAGGGAGAAGACTACGAGCAGTACTTC
CATQGEDYEQYF
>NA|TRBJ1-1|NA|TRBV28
TGTGCCAGCAGTTCGGGGACGGGCACGGTTCCTGCTTTCTTT
CASSSGTGTVPAFF
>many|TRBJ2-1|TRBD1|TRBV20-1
TGCAGTGCTCAGGGGGACAATGAGCAGTTCTTC
CSAQGDNEQFF